What follows are 22 T cell receptor beta chains derived from one specimen sequenced in a study of blood T cell repertoires in COVID-19 (TCRdb year 2020). The protocol used for the library was the immunoSEQ multiplex PCR assay. Drawn from immuneACCESS, this table holds only the in-frame rearrangements with V and J called that TCRdb kept. Clones are partly lost; checked studies trace under half to an unresolved V gene and leave the rest unexplained. The sample contains some 140,000 clones, around 73% of them found a single time. Over 9.5% of the sample is held by the ten biggest clonotypes. Sequenced input: peripheral blood. Source of these receptors: a man aged 55 to 70 who had recovered from COVID-19.

The chain combines TRBV19 with TRBJ2-3; TRBD2 matches at 7 bases. The V and J ends lost 2 bases and 6 bases, in that order; junction bases with no gene match: 5. CDR1 and CDR2 from the germline V gene are LNHDA and SQIVND (reference sequence). The CDR3 extends over 14 amino acids. CDR3 DNA sequence: TGTGCCAGTAGTATAAGGGGAGGGATGGATACGCAGTATTTT. It yields the protein CASSIRGGMDTQYF.

The chain is built from TRBV6-4 and TRBJ2-1; TRBD2 aligns across 12 bases. Germline values: CDR1 MRHNA, CDR2 SNTAGT. This CDR3 contains 14 residues. V was pared by 3 bases and J by 8 bases, with 2 bases of the junction left unmatched. DNA for the CDR3: TGTGCCAGCAGTGATACTAGCGGGAGGTATGAGCAGTTCTTC. Amino acids: CASSDTSGRYEQFF.

The rearrangement links TRBV9 to TRBJ1-1; D uncertain. The CDR3 is 17 amino acids. CDR1 is SGDLS, CDR2 YYNGEE, per germline. V lost 2 bases and J lost 4, with 21 bases in between. This CDR3 reads CASSVSVGTEGGTEAFF. As DNA, the CDR3 is TGTGCCAGCAGCGTCAGTGTAGGCACTGAGGGTGGCACTGAAGCTTTCTTT.

The V call is TRBV19, the J call TRBJ1-5; weak D call: TRBD1 (6 bases). The length of the CDR3 is 19 residues. V shed 6 bases and J shed 2 bases, with 26 bases lying between them. Germline assignment: CDR1 LNHDA and CDR2 SQIVND (reference sequence). Here the CDR3 reads CASRRGVQGITIGNQPQHF. In DNA form, the CDR3 reads TGTGCCAGTAGACGTGGGGTACAGGGTATCACTATAGGCAATCAGCCCCAGCATTTT. Full variable domain (rest looked up from reference TRBV19 and TRBJ1-5): DGGITQSPKYLFRKEGQNVTLSCEQNLNHDAMYWYRQDPGQGLRLIYYSQIVNDFQKGDIAEGYSVSREKKESFPLTVTSAQKNPTAFYLCASRRGVQGITIGNQPQHFGDGTRLSIL.

The chain combines TRBV28 with TRBJ1-6; 9 bases align to TRBD1. The CDR3 runs 16 residues. Losses at the gene ends were 4 bases for V and 1 base for J; bases not matched to a gene: 2. Germline V gives CDR1 MDHEN, CDR2 SYDVKM. CDR3 protein: CASSSGQGSYNSPLHF. As DNA, the CDR3 is TGTGCCAGCAGTTCGGGACAGGGATCCTATAATTCACCCCTCCACTTT.

The V call is TRBV5-1, the J call TRBJ1-2; D remains ambiguous. CDR3 length: 15 amino acids. Between the trimmed V and J ends, which lost 0 bases and 0 bases, there was a span of 9 bases. Per germline, CDR1 SGHRS and CDR2 YFSETQ. The CDR3 DNA sequence: TGCGCCAGCAGCTTGGATTTGGGAGCTAACTATGGCTACACCTTC. Translation gives CASSLDLGANYGYTF.

This chain joins TRBV9 and TRBJ2-1, with 12 bases identical to TRBD2. This CDR3 is built from 18 residues. Looked up from germline, CDR1 is SGDLS and CDR2 is YYNGEE. V lost 1 base, J lost 1 base, and 6 bases stayed unmatched. The CDR3 DNA is TGTGCCAGCAGCGTATCTAGCGGGGGGGCCTTATCCTACAATGAGCAGTTCTTC. This encodes CASSVSSGGALSYNEQFF.

This clone was recorded once. This chain links TRBV18 with TRBJ1-2; a weak D match, TRBD1 (6 bases). Germline-derived CDR1 and CDR2 are KGHSH and LQKENI. Trimming took 6 bases from V and 0 from J, leaving 17 bases between them. The CDR3 spans 16 residues. CDR3 amino acids: CASSPGTRGTNYGYTF. CDR3 coding DNA: TGTGCCAGCTCGCCGGGGACAAGGGGGACTAACTATGGCTACACCTTC. Full variable domain (remainder filled in from reference TRBV18 and TRBJ1-2): NAGVMQNPRHLVRRRGQEARLRCSPMKGHSHVYWYRQLPEEGLKFMVYLQKENIIDESGMPKERFSAEFPKEGPSILRIQQVVRGDSAAYFCASSPGTRGTNYGYTFGSGTRLTVV.

The CDR3 DNA sequence: TGCGCCAGCAGCCTCGACAGCTATAGCAATCAGCCCCAGCATTTT. Translation gives CASSLDSYSNQPQHF. V is TRBV5-1 and J is TRBJ1-5, with D possibly matching TRBD1 (5 bases). CDR1 is SGHRS and CDR2 is YFSETQ in the germline V gene. The CDR3 totals 15 residues. The V and J ends lost 4 bases and 0 bases respectively, with 11 bases between them.

The CDR3 here is CASSQYGQGTEAFF. The CDR3 DNA sequence: TGTGCCAGCAGCCAATACGGTCAGGGGACTGAAGCTTTCTTT. This chain connects TRBV3-1 (or the pseudogene TRBV3-2) to TRBJ1-1, with D possibly matching TRBD1 (6 bases). Trimming cost V 2 bases and J 5 bases, with 12 bases left between them. This CDR3 contains 14 residues. Germline V gene lookup returns CDR1 LGHDT and CDR2 YNNKEL (reference sequence).

CDR3 bases: TGCAGCGTAGGAGGACAGGGAAATGAGCAGTTCTTC. It codes for CSVGGQGNEQFF. The chain couples TRBV29-1 to TRBJ2-1, with 8 bases aligning to TRBD1. CDR1 is SQVTM, CDR2 ANQGSEA, per germline. The CDR3 has 12 amino acids. V was clipped by 6 bases and J by 7 bases; unmatched bases: 5.

This chain links TRBV28 with TRBJ1-5; 9 bases match TRBD1. The CDR3 sequence is 14 residues long. The germline gives CDR1 MDHEN, CDR2 SYDVKM. V shed 5 bases and J 4 bases; nucleotides not matched to a gene: 3. The CDR3 coding sequence is TGTGCCAGCAGTGTACAGGGGGCTAATCAGCCCCAGCATTTT. Its translation: CASSVQGANQPQHF. The variable domain in full, with the rest retrieved from reference TRBV28 and TRBJ1-5, is DVKVTQSSRYLVKRTGEKVFLECVQDMDHENMFWYRQDPGLGLRLIYFSYDVKMKEKGDIPEGYSVSREKKERFSLILESASTNQTSMYLCASSVQGANQPQHFGDGTRLSIL.

This chain uses TRBV7-2 with TRBJ1-2; D gene unclear. In germline, CDR1 is SGHTA, CDR2 FQGNSA. Trimming cost V 5 bases and J 4 bases, with 14 bases left between them. The CDR3 covers 14 residues. CDR3 in DNA: TGTGCCAGCAGCCCACTACTTAGTAGCTATGGCTACACCTTC. Amino acids: CASSPLLSSYGYTF.

The gene calls are TRBV29-1 and TRBJ2-1; D is ambiguous. The CDR3 loop spans 14 amino acids. Trimming removed 4 bases at V and 3 bases at J, with 13 bases between. CDR1 is SQVTM and CDR2 is ANQGSEA in the germline V gene. The CDR3 DNA reads as TGCAGCGTTGTGGTCCGGCGGAGCTACAATGAGCAGTTCTTC. Its translation is CSVVVRRSYNEQFF.

J is TRBJ2-7 and V is TRBV27; D unclear. V lost 4 bases and J lost 3, with 10 bases in between. The CDR3 loop spans 13 amino acids. Germline loops: CDR1 MNHEY, CDR2 SMNVEV (reference sequence). The CDR3 region has the DNA TGTGCCAGCAGTTCAGCGAATGGCTACGAGCAGTACTTC. Translated, it gives CASSSANGYEQYF.

CDR3 residues: CASSPGQGAGNTIYF. DNA of the CDR3: TGTGCCAGCTCCCCCGGACAGGGGGCTGGAAACACCATATATTTT. This rearrangement joins TRBV18 to TRBJ1-3; 10 bases match TRBD1. Trimming at V came to 6 bases and at J to 2 bases, leaving 4 bases not matched to a gene. Germline CDR1 reads KGHSH; CDR2 reads LQKENI. This CDR3 has 15 amino acids.

The chain combines TRBV3-1 (or the pseudogene TRBV3-2) with TRBJ1-2; D is uncertain. Germline CDR1 reads LGHDT; CDR2 reads YNNKEL (reference sequence). This CDR3 region has 13 residues. V was clipped by 0 bases and J by 8 bases, with 10 bases between them. In DNA form, the CDR3 reads TGTGCCAGCAGCCAAGAGATGGGCGCCGGCTACACCTTC. Encoded protein: CASSQEMGAGYTF.

In nucleotides, the CDR3 is TGTGCCAGCAGTTCGGGACAGGGGGACCAGCCCCAGCATTTT. Protein product: CASSSGQGDQPQHF. The chain carries TRBV28 and TRBJ1-5, with TRBD1 identical over 11 bases. The CDR3 sequence is 14 residues long. The germline CDR1 and CDR2 sequences are MDHEN and SYDVKM. After removal of 4 bases from V and 7 bases from J, the junction contained 3 bases not matched to a gene.

The sample holds one count of this clone. The chain has TRBV3-1 (or the pseudogene TRBV3-2) and TRBJ2-5; TRBD1 aligns across 7 bases. With V trimmed by 6 bases and J by 3 bases, 7 bases remained unmatched. The germline V gene encodes CDR1 LGHDT and CDR2 YNNKEL (reference sequence). The length of the CDR3 is 14 residues. Here the CDR3 DNA reads TGTGCCAGCAGTTACAGGACAGGAGAAGAGACCCAGTACTTC. It encodes CASSYRTGEETQYF.

The V gene is TRBV6-2 or TRBV6-3, the J gene TRBJ1-1; D not certain. Per germline, CDR1 MNHEY and CDR2 SVGEGT. Trimming pared 4 bases from V and 4 bases from J, leaving 10 bases between. The CDR3 extends over 13 amino acids. The CDR3 region is CASSLDFGTEAFF. DNA for the CDR3: TGTGCCAGCAGTTTGGACTTTGGCACTGAAGCTTTCTTT.

V usage is TRBV9 and J usage is TRBJ2-7; TRBD2 aligns across 9 bases. The CDR3 consists of 14 residues. Trimming at V came to 4 bases and at J to 3 bases, leaving 5 bases not matched to a gene. CDR1 SGDLS and CDR2 YYNGEE come from the germline V gene. The CDR3 loop reads CASSPLAGLYEQYF. CDR3 coding DNA: TGTGCCAGCAGCCCCCTAGCGGGACTCTACGAGCAGTACTTC.

The V gene is TRBV6-2 or TRBV6-3, the J gene TRBJ1-2; perhaps TRBD1 as D (5 bases). The CDR3 covers 13 residues. V was shortened by 4 bases and J by 7 bases, with 13 bases between the two germline ends. Per germline, CDR1 MNHEY and CDR2 SVGEGT. CDR3 protein: CASSWQGVSGYTF. The CDR3 DNA is TGTGCCAGCAGTTGGCAGGGCGTGTCTGGCTACACCTTC.